The 7 T cell receptor beta chains below come from one sample, sequenced in a study of blood T cells in healthy people across ages. Through a sample-barcoded 5' primer and a J-beta primer mix, a second PCR was run for roughly 7 to 11 cycles. Via MiXCR, TCRdb re-called the 5' RACE reads, giving one row per CDR3 protein. The table lists some 1,800,000 distinct CDR3 sequences, roughly 43% of them singletons, with approximately 22% in the top ten. The sequencing input was blood. Every receptor here comes from a human donor in good health.

V and J are TRBV27 and TRBJ2-1, with D uncertain. Germline CDR1 reads MNHEY; CDR2 reads SMNVEV (reference sequence). Trimming removed 8 bases at V and 5 bases at J, with 16 bases between. This CDR3 region has 14 residues. The DNA of the CDR3 is TGTGCCAGCGGGCTCTCGTCCGCAGACAATGAGCAGTTCTTC. It yields the protein CASGLSSADNEQFF.

V is TRBV7-6 and J is TRBJ1-2, with D perhaps TRBD1 (5 bases). The CDR3 loop spans 13 amino acids. Between the trimmed V and J ends, which lost 4 bases and 5 bases, there was a span of 11 bases. CDR1 and CDR2 (germline): SGHVS, FNYEAQ. CDR3 nucleotide sequence: TGTGCCAGCAGCTCCCTTGCAGGGTATGGCTACACCTTC. Its protein is CASSSLAGYGYTF.

This clonotype was observed at least ten times. The rearrangement joins TRBV6-5 to TRBJ2-7; a possible D gene is TRBD2 (5 bases). Trimming pared 6 bases from V and 2 bases from J, leaving 14 bases between. The CDR3 length is 14 residues. CDR1 is MNHEY and CDR2 is SVGAGI in the germline V gene. The CDR3 loop is CASSSPGLTYEQYF. For the CDR3, the DNA is TGTGCCAGCAGCTCTCCCGGACTGACCTACGAGCAGTACTTC.

The J gene is TRBJ2-3, the V gene TRBV7-2; 7 bases agree with TRBD2. CDR3 size: 17 residues. Germline loops: CDR1 SGHTA, CDR2 FQGNSA. V dropped 5 bases and J dropped 2; count of bases not matched to a gene: 13. The chain's CDR3 is CASSRILGGVLTDTQYF. DNA for the CDR3: TGTGCCAGCAGCCGCATTCTGGGGGGGGTTCTCACAGATACGCAGTATTTT.

This clonotype turned up a few times. The V gene is TRBV6-5, the J gene TRBJ1-3; D not resolved. V lost 6 bases and J 0 bases, leaving 15 bases between the germline ends. This CDR3 comprises 16 residues. Germline assignment: CDR1 MNHEY and CDR2 SVGAGI. The CDR3 is CASSYAPFGSGNTIYF. In DNA form, the CDR3 reads TGTGCCAGCAGCTACGCACCTTTTGGCTCTGGAAACACCATATATTTT.

A remark on this clonotype: One junction end does not reproduce the germline sequence, and a read error may be involved. The rearrangement links TRBV7-2 to TRBJ2-5; 11 bases align to TRBD2. The germline gives CDR1 SGHTA, CDR2 FQGNSA. This CDR3 comprises 15 residues. CDR3 in amino acids: CVSRLGLAGRETQYF. CDR3 in DNA: TGTGTCAGCAGATTAGGACTAGCGGGTCGAGAGACCCAGTACTTC.

Here the CDR3 reads CASSYSSSVYEQYF. CDR3 sequence (DNA): TGTGCCAGCAGTTACTCGTCCAGCGTTTACGAGCAGTACTTC. The chain has TRBV6-5 and TRBJ2-7; no clear D gene. Trimming shortened V by 0 bases and J by 4 bases, and 10 bases separated the two germline ends. This CDR3 has 14 residues. Germline CDR1 is MNHEY and CDR2 is SVGAGI.